Listed below are T cell receptor beta chains from one sample, sequenced in a study of OX40 agonist ivuxolimab in advanced cancers. TCRdb keeps only in-frame clones here, not all; method: immunoSEQ multiplex PCR. This sample carries 60,000 or so clones, around 88% of them seen once, and the ten largest clones take roughly 0.79%. This specimen consisted of CD4+ or CD8+ T cells sorted from blood, obtained in a trial of the OX40 agonist ivuxolimab. These receptor sequences come from an adult with an advanced solid tumor such as melanoma, head and neck, liver or kidney cancer. Both conserved end residues are part of each CDR3. The D gene is left open where the match is weak. The size field is filled for only some rows; it gives once, few, many or a size class.

j_call	v_call	d_call	clone_size	cdr3_nt	cdr3_aa
TRBJ2-2	TRBV9	-	few	TGTGCCAGCAGCCGTCTTGGTGCTTACACCGGGGAGCTGTTTTTT	CASSRLGAYTGELFF
TRBJ1-1	TRBV7-8	-	once	TGTGCCAGCAGCTTTGGGGGGATGAACACTGAAGCTTTCTTT	CASSFGGMNTEAFF
TRBJ1-2	TRBV9	TRBD1	-	TGTGCCAGCAGCGTAGGCGGGGACAGTGGCTACACCTTC	CASSVGGDSGYTF
TRBJ1-1	TRBV30	TRBD1	-	TGTGCCTGGACCAAATGGGACAGGGGGTTGACTGAAGCTTTCTTT	CAWTKWDRGLTEAFF
TRBJ2-7	TRBV5-6	TRBD1	-	TGTGCCAGCAGCTTGGGACAGGGTACCCTTTACGAGCAGTACTTC	CASSLGQGTLYEQYF
TRBJ2-7	TRBV2	TRBD2	-	TGTGCCAGCAGTGGGGGACTAGCGGCCTCCTACGAGCAGTACTTC	CASSGGLAASYEQYF
TRBJ1-5	TRBV30	TRBD1	few	TGTGCCTGGGGGGCCGGGACAGGGCCAAGTTGGCCCCAGCATTTT	CAWGAGTGPSWPQHF
TRBJ2-3	TRBV6-1	TRBD1	-	TGTGCCAGCAGTGAAGCCGGACAGGCCAGGGATACGCAGTATTTT	CASSEAGQARDTQYF
TRBJ1-2	TRBV29-1	-	once	TGCAGCGTTGAAGTGGGGGACTATGGCTACACCTTC	CSVEVGDYGYTF
TRBJ1-1	TRBV7-2	-	-	TGTGCCAGCAGCTTAATGGGTCAACGGAGCGCTGAAGCTTTCTTT	CASSLMGQRSAEAFF
TRBJ2-7	TRBV10-2	TRBD2	-	TGCGCCGGAGGGACTAGCGGGAGAGACGAGCAGTACTTC	CAGGTSGRDEQYF
TRBJ1-5	TRBV7-9	TRBD1	once	TGTGCCAGCAGCGACAGGGGGCATCAGCCCCAGCATTTT	CASSDRGHQPQHF
TRBJ1-1	TRBV10-2	-	-	TGCGCCAGCAGTGAACAGGTGAACACTGAAGCTTTCTTT	CASSEQVNTEAFF
TRBJ1-1	TRBV9	-	-	TGTGCCAGCAGCGCCCGGGCAGGTCGAACTGAAGCTTTCTTT	CASSARAGRTEAFF
TRBJ1-2	TRBV5-1	-	-	TGCGCCAGCAGCCCTCCCACTTTAGACGGCTATGGCTACACCTTC	CASSPPTLDGYGYTF
TRBJ1-3	TRBV16	-	-	TGTGCCAGCAGCCCTCCCGACTCTGGAAACACCATATATTTT	CASSPPDSGNTIYF
TRBJ1-3	TRBV7-9	-	-	TGTGCCATCGAGGGCTCTGGAAACACCATATATTTT	CAIEGSGNTIYF
TRBJ2-1	TRBV5-1	TRBD2	-	TGCGCCAGCAGCTTGGGGCTAGCGGGAGGGCAGTGGGAGCAGTTCTTC	CASSLGLAGGQWEQFF
TRBJ1-3	TRBV5-6	-	-	TGTGCCAGCAGCTTGAAAACTTTCTCTGGAAACACCATATATTTT	CASSLKTFSGNTIYF
TRBJ2-7	TRBV2	TRBD1	-	TGTGCGGGACAGATGGGCTACGAGCAGTACTTC	CAGQMGYEQYF
TRBJ2-3	TRBV5-8	TRBD2	-	TGTGCCAGCAGCTATGGGACTAGCAAAGGGGATACGCAGTATTTT	CASSYGTSKGDTQYF
TRBJ1-1	TRBV7-3	-	-	TGTGCCAGCAGCTCCGGGATGAACACTGAAGCTTTCTTT	CASSSGMNTEAFF
TRBJ2-7	TRBV19	TRBD2	-	TGTGCCAGTAGTTTCGCTAGCGGGAGTTCCTACGAGCAGTACTTC	CASSFASGSSYEQYF
TRBJ2-1	TRBV7-3	-	-	TGTGCCAGCAGCTTATTACCGGACAATGAGCAGTTCTTC	CASSLLPDNEQFF
TRBJ2-7	TRBV6-5	TRBD1	-	TGTGCCAGCAGTTTCAGGGGGAGCGAGCAGTACTTC	CASSFRGSEQYF
TRBJ2-1	TRBV25-1	-	-	TGTGCCACCAGCCAAAGAGATAGATACAATGAGCAGTTCTTC	CATSQRDRYNEQFF
TRBJ1-1	TRBV27	TRBD1	-	TGTGCCAGCAGTCCACGGACAGGTCGGACTGAAGCTTTCTTT	CASSPRTGRTEAFF
TRBJ1-1	TRBV19	-	-	TGTGCCAGTATCAAGCAGAGAAACACTGAAGCTTTCTTT	CASIKQRNTEAFF
TRBJ2-3	TRBV13	-	once	TGTGCCAGCAGCTCCTATCAGGCGACTAGCACAGATACGCAGTATTTT	CASSSYQATSTDTQYF
TRBJ2-1	TRBV11-2	TRBD2	-	TGTGCCAGCAGCTTCACTAGCGGGACCTCCTACAATGAGCAGTTCTTC	CASSFTSGTSYNEQFF
TRBJ1-1	TRBV6-5	TRBD1	-	TGTGCCAGCAGTCTCGGGACAGGGAACACTGAAGCTTTCTTT	CASSLGTGNTEAFF
TRBJ2-7	TRBV11-2	-	-	TGTGCCAGCAGCTGGGCAGGGCCACCCTACGAGCAGTACTTC	CASSWAGPPYEQYF
TRBJ1-6	TRBV28	TRBD1	-	TGTGCCAGCAGCCCCCGGGACAGGCATAATTCACCCCTCCACTTT	CASSPRDRHNSPLHF
TRBJ1-6	TRBV5-1	TRBD1	-	TGCGCCAGCAGCCAGGAGGGGGCGAGGTCTTCACCCCTCCACTTT	CASSQEGARSSPLHF
TRBJ1-2	TRBV2	-	few	TGTGCCAGCAGTGAAGCGTCTGGACGGAACTATGGCTACACCTTC	CASSEASGRNYGYTF
TRBJ2-7	TRBV5-1	TRBD2	-	TGCGCCAGCAGCTTGGAGACTAGCGGTTCCTACGAGCAGTACTTC	CASSLETSGSYEQYF
TRBJ2-5	TRBV5-4	-	-	TGTGCCAGCAGCTTGGGGGGTAGCGAAGAGACCCAGTACTTC	CASSLGGSEETQYF
TRBJ1-1	TRBV10-3	-	-	TGTGCCATCAGTGATCCAGGGAAATACACTGAAGCTTTCTTT	CAISDPGKYTEAFF
TRBJ2-7	TRBV6-1	-	few	TGTGCCATCGGCCAGGCCTACGAGCAGTACTTC	CAIGQAYEQYF
TRBJ2-3	TRBV5-6	-	-	TGTGCCAGCAGCTTCCGAGACTCAGATACGCAGTATTTT	CASSFRDSDTQYF
TRBJ1-1	TRBV7-3	-	-	TGTGCCAGCAGCTGGCGGAAAAGCACTGAAGCTTTCTTT	CASSWRKSTEAFF
TRBJ1-3	TRBV2	-	-	TGTGCCAGCAGTGAGCGCAGGGCAAACACCATATATTTT	CASSERRANTIYF
TRBJ2-7	TRBV30	-	-	TGTGCCTGGAGTGTAGGGGGGTCTGAGCAGTACTTC	CAWSVGGSEQYF
TRBJ1-2	TRBV7-9	-	-	TGTGCCAGCAGCTTACAGGGAATCTATGGCTACACCTTC	CASSLQGIYGYTF
TRBJ1-5	TRBV6-1	-	-	TGTGCCAGCAGTGACAGGTTACAGAACAATCAGCCCCAGCATTTT	CASSDRLQNNQPQHF
TRBJ1-2	TRBV5-1	TRBD1	-	TGCGCCAGCAGCTTGGGGGGGACAGATGGCTACACCTTC	CASSLGGTDGYTF
TRBJ2-2	TRBV7-9	TRBD2	-	TGTGCCAGCAGACCCGGGACTAGCGGGAGAGCCGGGGAGCTGTTTTTT	CASRPGTSGRAGELFF
TRBJ2-7	TRBV10-3	-	-	TGTGCCATCAGTCTAGGGGACGAGCAGTACTTC	CAISLGDEQYF
TRBJ2-7	TRBV7-2	-	-	TGTGCCAGCAGCTTGTTTGAGGGGTACTACGAGCAGTACTTC	CASSLFEGYYEQYF
TRBJ1-4	TRBV10-3	-	once	TGTGCCATCGGGGGGAGTTCAGTTGGTGAAAAACTGTTTTTT	CAIGGSSVGEKLFF
TRBJ1-5	TRBV4-1	TRBD1	-	TGCGCCAGCAGCCAACTCGGACAGGGGAGCAATCAGCCCCAGCATTTT	CASSQLGQGSNQPQHF
TRBJ1-2	TRBV29-1	-	few	TGCAGCGTCGCCGGGAGGGATGGCTACACCTTC	CSVAGRDGYTF
TRBJ1-3	TRBV5-6	TRBD1	-	TGTGCCAGCAGCACAGGGGGAACCATATATTTT	CASSTGGTIYF